This TCR beta chain was retrieved from a study of early T cells in non-severe SARS-CoV-2 infection (dated by TCRdb to the early 2020s). Notes on the research overall: Because TCR sequencing was done on bulk RNA from unsorted whole blood, the alpha and beta chains could not be paired.

Receptor amplification or capture employed 5' RACE. The sequencer listed for this sample is NextSeq 500. To correct for sequencing error and PCR bias, the TCR library protocol tagged individual cDNA molecules with unique molecular identifiers. Sequencing covered both TCR alpha and beta chains, and within each sample the abundances of alpha and beta sequences were tightly co-correlated. As for how the authors treated the data: Decombinator V4 was used to perform V gene, J gene and CDR3 annotation of TCR sequences. TCRs were defined as expanded if a significant change between any two time points was detected under a Poisson model with p below 0.0001. Abundances of TCRs were expressed as counts per million after normalisation to the total number of TCRs sequenced in each sample. MAIT TCRs were defined by TRAV1-2 paired with TRAJ12, TRAJ20 or TRAJ33, and iNKT TCRs by TRAV10 paired with TRAJ18. VDJdb, accessed 1 November 2021, was searched for CMV, EBV and SARS-CoV-2 annotated TCRs, excluding TCRs annotated for multiple antigens. TCRdb reanalyzed the raw reads on its own, using fastp at Q25 for trimming and MiXCR for clone calling, and kept in-frame beta chains. Identical CDR3 proteins give one entry, which carries the most common genes and DNA. What appears here as the V and J calls and clone size reflects TCRdb's work, not the paper's. The sample has approximately 26,000 distinct CDR3 sequences on record, about 4.4% of them singletons. Of the sample, approximately 4% is held by the ten largest clones.

This was a case-control study nested in a cohort of healthcare workers in London, UK, who had nasopharyngeal swab PCR tests and blood samples taken every week. Healthcare workers were recruited between 23 and 31 March 2020, during the week of the UK lockdown, and were followed weekly for up to about 15 weeks. Ends trimmed: V by 2 bases, J by 2 bases; bases unmatched to a gene: 4. For CDR1 and CDR2, the germline V gene lists SGHDT and YYEEEE. Including cysteine and phenylalanine, the CDR3 has 15 amino acids. Only the CDR3 part of the read is kept: 45 bases, read in frame from the first base. As for this clonotype: No cognate antigen has been identified for it. Base qualities are not provided; no much larger clone lies one nucleotide away.

Paper-wide results and their limitations: Matching against VDJdb was skewed toward anti-spike CD8 responses, likely underestimated virus-specific expansions, and missed private and CD4 specificities.

This TCR was sampled from an adult who was a healthcare worker with PCR-confirmed SARS-CoV-2 infection or an uninfected control (not recorded which). Recombination linked TRBV5-6 to TRBJ2-3, with 8 bases in between that match TRBD2. Sample: whole blood. The CDR3 protein sequence reads: CASSFGTRVTDTQYF. The DNA sequence follows: TGTGCCAGCAGCTTCGGGACTAGAGTCACAGATACGCAGTATTTT.